The source of this T cell receptor (beta chain) is a study of cytomegalovirus exposure and HLA in healthy donors. Whole-study findings and limits: Productive rates of about 87% or about 30% were seen for most TCR beta V segments in an earlier analysis.

The PCR had 60 Vbeta and 13 Jbeta primers. The repertoire was sequenced with immunoSEQ multiplex PCR; TCRdb's copy has only in-frame clones and lacks some. The table shows 150,000 to 200,000 clones, with 77% occurring only once. Per the germline V gene, CDR1 is SGHTA and CDR2 is FQGTGA. CDR3 length: 16 amino acids. V shed 0 bases and J shed 4 bases, with 12 bases lying between them. Regarding this clone: Its antigen remains unidentified.

The clonotype comes from a woman in her twenties or thirties in good health and CMV-seronegative. The specimen sequenced was PBMCs. The chain links TRBV7-3 to TRBJ2-2, with D tentatively TRBD2 (7 bases). The CDR3 DNA is TGTGCCAGCAGCTTAACTGGGGGGGCGGGCACCGGGGAGCTGTTTTTT. Amino acids: CASSLTGGAGTGELFF.